Below, one T cell receptor beta chain is given with its context. With 6 bases removed from V and 2 bases from J, the gap between germline ends came to 15 bases. Germline V gives CDR1 LNHDA, CDR2 SQIVND (reference sequence). The CDR3 consists of 15 residues. This specimen belongs to a study of OX40 agonist ivuxolimab in advanced cancers. Profiling relied on immunoSEQ multiplex PCR, and the TCRdb table lists in-frame clones only, not all of them. The table has over 75,000 clones, approximately 91% seen once. The sequencing used CD4+ or CD8+ T cells sorted from blood, collected in a trial of the OX40 agonist ivuxolimab. The chain links TRBV19 to TRBJ2-3, with TRBD2 as a possible D gene (5 bases). The receptor was isolated from an adult with an advanced solid tumor such as melanoma, head and neck, liver or kidney cancer. The CDR3 region is CASRGSRANTDTQYF. Here the CDR3 DNA reads TGTGCCAGTAGGGGGAGTAGGGCGAACACAGATACGCAGTATTTT.